This T cell receptor (beta chain) was obtained from a study of CD8 T cells in ankylosing spondylitis. Overall study findings and caveats: Several of the motif variants were reported before in synovial fluid and blood from reactive arthritis. Blood from ankylosing spondylitis patients appeared to carry a characteristic roughly 8-variant TCR beta motif.

TCRdb re-called the 5' RACE reads through MiXCR, storing one row per CDR3 protein. The sample includes hundreds of thousands of distinct CDR3 sequences, over 9.5% of them seen just once. V lost 2 bases, J lost 7 bases, and 15 bases lay in between. Per germline, CDR1 LGHDT and CDR2 YNNKEL (reference sequence). The CDR3 runs to 15 residues. About this clonotype: The target antigen is unknown.

The chain has TRBV3-1 and TRBJ2-1; TRBD1 or TRBD2 may be the D gene (6 bases each). The sequencing sample was made of blood, either unsorted or a sorted T cell fraction (not recorded which). The source of this sequence is a male donor with ankylosing spondylitis. The CDR3 sequence is CASSQRGVRENEQFF. CDR3 coding DNA: TGTGCCAGCAGCCAAAGGGGGGTTCGGGAAAATGAGCAGTTCTTC.